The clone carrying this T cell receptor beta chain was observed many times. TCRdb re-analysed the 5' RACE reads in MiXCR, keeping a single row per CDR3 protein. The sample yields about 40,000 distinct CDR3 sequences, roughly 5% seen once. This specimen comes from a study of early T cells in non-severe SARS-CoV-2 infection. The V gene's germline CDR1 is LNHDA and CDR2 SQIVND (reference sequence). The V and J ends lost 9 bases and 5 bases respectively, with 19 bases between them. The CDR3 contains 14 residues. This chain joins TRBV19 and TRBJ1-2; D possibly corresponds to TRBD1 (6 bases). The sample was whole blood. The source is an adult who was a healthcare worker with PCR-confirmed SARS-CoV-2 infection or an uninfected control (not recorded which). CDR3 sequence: CARDAQGWDYGYTF. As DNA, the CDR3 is TGTGCCAGAGATGCCCAGGGGTGGGATTATGGCTACACCTTC.